The following is a TCR beta chain sequence with its context. The antigen remains unidentified. TCRdb keeps only in-frame clones here, not all; method: immunoSEQ multiplex PCR. The sample records approximately 68,000 clones, about 86% being singletons. The sample originates from a study of OX40 agonist ivuxolimab in advanced cancers. Broader study findings: With doses of 0.1 to 3.0 mg/kg, CD4+ and CD8+ blood T cells had undergone clonal expansion by week 6. No determination was made of the antigen specificity of the expanded peripheral T cells.

The CDR3 runs 17 residues. The germline V gene has CDR1 MNHNS and CDR2 SASEGT. Trimming cost V 2 bases and J 1 base; bases outside gene matches: 8. Peripheral blood came from all dose cohorts at three timepoints. The chain uses TRBV6-1 and TRBJ1-5; the match to TRBD1 covers 7 bases. The TCR sequence derives from an adult with an advanced solid tumor such as melanoma, head and neck, liver or kidney cancer. This material consisted of CD4+ or CD8+ T cells sorted from blood, taken in a trial of the OX40 agonist ivuxolimab. CDR3 region: CASSEIQGWVSNQPQHF. The CDR3 DNA is TGTGCCAGCAGTGAAATACAGGGGTGGGTGAGCAATCAGCCCCAGCATTTT.